The 14 T cell receptor beta chains in this list originate from one sample, sequenced in a study of cytomegalovirus exposure and HLA in healthy donors. Primers for the PCR totalled 60 Vbeta and 13 Jbeta. Sequenced by immunoSEQ multiplex PCR; TCRdb stores in-frame clones only, minus some. This repertoire includes just over 200,000 clones. The sample comprised PBMCs. The receptors stem from a girl aged 2 to 10 in good health and CMV-seropositive.

The chain joins TRBV5-1 to TRBJ2-3; 8 bases align to TRBD2. Germline CDR1 and CDR2: SGHRS and YFSETQ. V gave up 3 bases and J gave up 0 bases; unmatched junction bases: 6. The CDR3 runs to 16 residues. CDR3 nucleotide sequence: TGCGCCAGCAGCTGGAAGCGGGAGATAAGCACAGATACGCAGTATTTT. Protein product: CASSWKREISTDTQYF.

This chain links TRBV2 with TRBJ2-3; D is undetermined. This CDR3 spans 13 amino acids. Germline V gives CDR1 SNHLY, CDR2 FYNNEI. The V gene lost 3 bases and the J gene lost 6 bases, with 10 bases spanning the gap. CDR3: CASSEVAWDTQYF. CDR3 sequence (DNA): TGTGCCAGCAGTGAGGTAGCCTGGGATACGCAGTATTTT.

The rearrangement links TRBV6-5 to TRBJ1-2; TRBD1 is a possible D gene (6 bases). The CDR3 contains 11 residues. Trimming removed 6 bases at V and 6 bases at J, with 8 bases between. Per the germline V gene, CDR1 is MNHEY and CDR2 is SVGAGI. This CDR3 reads CASSQGHGYTF. DNA of the CDR3: TGTGCCAGCAGCCAGGGGCATGGCTACACCTTC.

The chain carries TRBV15 and TRBJ2-5; D might be TRBD2 (5 bases). Gene TRBJ2-7 matches the end of the DNA better, so the J call may be wrong. CDR3 length: 14 amino acids. Germline values: CDR1 LNHNV, CDR2 YYDKDF (reference sequence). As DNA, the CDR3 is TGTGCCACCAGCAAAACGGAGGATTTCTACGAGCAGTACTTC. As protein: CATSKTEDFYEQYF.

V gene TRBV7-9 combines with J gene TRBJ2-6; possibly TRBD1 for D (7 bases). Germline lookup yields CDR1 SEHNR and CDR2 FQNEAQ (reference sequence). The CDR3 covers 17 residues. V lost 7 bases, J lost 0 bases, and 16 bases lay in between. CDR3 residues: CASTGGQLPSGANVLTF. The CDR3 DNA sequence: TGTGCCAGCACCGGGGGACAGCTGCCCTCTGGGGCCAACGTCCTGACTTTC.

The genes are TRBV7-2 and TRBJ2-5; TRBD1 is a possible D gene (6 bases). The V and J ends lost 8 bases and 3 bases respectively, with 10 bases between them. The germline V gene has CDR1 SGHTA and CDR2 FQGNSA. The CDR3 is 12 amino acids. The DNA for the CDR3 is TGTGCCAGCGGGTACAGGGAAGAGACCCAGTACTTC. This translates into CASGYREETQYF.

The chain uses TRBV28 and TRBJ1-3, with 9 bases fitting TRBD1. V lost 3 bases, J lost 4 bases, and 7 bases stayed unmatched. CDR1 is MDHEN, CDR2 SYDVKM, per germline. This CDR3 is 16 amino acids long. CDR3 coding DNA: TGTGCCAGCAGTTTTGCGGGACAGGGTTCCGGAAACACCATATATTTT. It yields the protein CASSFAGQGSGNTIYF. Variable domain in full (rest from reference TRBV28 and TRBJ1-3): DVKVTQSSRYLVKRTGEKVFLECVQDMDHENMFWYRQDPGLGLRLIYFSYDVKMKEKGDIPEGYSVSREKKERFSLILESASTNQTSMYLCASSFAGQGSGNTIYFGEGSWLTVV.

The chain recombines TRBV6-5 with TRBJ1-3; a weak D match, TRBD1 (6 bases). Trimming cost V 1 base and J 4 bases, with 11 bases left between them. This CDR3 contains 15 residues. Germline values: CDR1 MNHEY, CDR2 SVGAGI. The CDR3 coding sequence is TGTGCCAGCAGTTACTATTCAGGGGAGGGAAACACCATATATTTT. Translating gives CASSYYSGEGNTIYF.

CDR3 region: CASSMGGPSTGELFF. The CDR3 DNA follows: TGTGCCAGCAGCATGGGAGGGCCGAGTACCGGGGAGCTGTTTTTT. J is TRBJ2-2 and V is TRBV2, with 7 bases identical to TRBD2. CDR1 is SNHLY and CDR2 is FYNNEI in the germline V gene. Trimming cost V 6 bases and J 5 bases; bases outside gene matches: 9. CDR3 length equals 15 residues.

The rearrangement uses TRBV5-1 and TRBJ1-2; 9 bases line up with TRBD1. The CDR3 covers 15 residues. Trimming removed 1 base from V and 5 bases from J; junction bases left unmatched: 6. The germline V gene has CDR1 SGHRS and CDR2 YFSETQ. CDR3 region: CASSLIPGQGYGYTF. CDR3 in DNA: TGCGCCAGCAGCTTGATTCCGGGACAGGGATATGGCTACACCTTC.

This chain links TRBV29-1 with TRBJ2-7; TRBD2 aligns across 8 bases. Germline CDR1 reads SQVTM; CDR2 reads ANQGSEA. With V trimmed by 3 bases and J by 3 bases, 10 bases remained unmatched. The CDR3 runs to 15 residues. CDR3 coding DNA: TGCAGCGTTGAGGGGGTGGCGGGAGGTCTCTACGAGCAGTACTTC. It encodes CSVEGVAGGLYEQYF.

The genes are TRBV7-2 and TRBJ2-7; 7 bases align to TRBD2. V gave up 5 bases and J gave up 2 bases; unmatched junction bases: 6. This CDR3 is built from 14 residues. Germline V gene lookup returns CDR1 SGHTA and CDR2 FQGNSA. CDR3 residues: CASSELAHTYEQYF. The DNA of the CDR3 is TGTGCCAGCAGCGAACTAGCGCATACCTACGAGCAGTACTTC.

The rearrangement links TRBV19 to TRBJ2-1; tentative D call: TRBD1 (5 bases). CDR1 is LNHDA and CDR2 is SQIVND in the germline V gene (reference sequence). The ends were cut back, 10 bases at V and 3 bases at J, with 13 bases in the middle. The CDR3 covers 13 residues. CDR3 nucleotides: TGTGCCATCCTCGACAGCTACTACAATGAGCAGTTCTTC. This codes for CAILDSYYNEQFF.

The CDR3 DNA follows: TGCGCCAGCAAAAAGGGTCTGGAGGACTATGGCTACACCTTC. Its protein is CASKKGLEDYGYTF. This chain uses TRBV10-2 with TRBJ1-2; D is unclear. Germline CDR1 is WSHSY and CDR2 is SAAADI. Trimming took 7 bases from V and 3 from J, leaving 15 bases between them. The CDR3 is made up of 14 amino acids.